The present T cell receptor beta chain was sequenced within a study of blood T cell repertoires in COVID-19. The overall study: Italy, Spain and the United States were the sources of the convalescent and acute COVID-19 samples. In each case, the material was cDNA or gDNA derived from T cells, B-cell-depleted T cells, or PBMCs.

Participants, 18 to 89 years old, spanned more than 20 US areas. Participants' own reports of clinical history determined their cohort assignment. Measured with immunoSEQ multiplex PCR; TCRdb has only the in-frame clones, and not every one. Of fewer than 200,000 clones in the sample, about 90% are singletons; the top ten hold 0.95% to 1.5%. V lost 8 bases and J 2 bases, leaving 20 bases between the germline ends. CDR1 and CDR2 from the germline V gene are MNHEY and SMNVEV (reference sequence). There are 16 residues in the CDR3. The sequence was collected from a human donor with acute COVID-19. The donor label of this sample is uncertain. The sequenced sample consisted of PBMCs or T cells enriched from blood (not recorded which). This chain joins TRBV27 and TRBJ2-3; D is possibly TRBD2 (6 bases). The DNA for the CDR3 is TGTGCCAGCGGCGTCAGGGCCGGCGGGAACACAGATACGCAGTATTTT. Translation gives CASGVRAGGNTDTQYF.